This T cell receptor (beta chain) stems from a study of shared clonotypes between healthy human individuals. Whole-study results and caveats: Estimated clonotype richness was generally higher in naive than memory subsets.

HIV-negative, healthy adults without recent acute infections or vaccinations were the donors. V dropped 5 bases and J dropped 5 bases, with 6 bases sitting between them. Germline lookup yields CDR1 MNHEY and CDR2 SVGAGI. This CDR3 contains 12 residues. Investigators spread the genomic DNA of each subset evenly over several immunoSEQ plates. The protocol was immunoSEQ multiplex PCR, while the TCRdb copy is restricted to in-frame clones and leaves out a portion. The sample has 2.3 million or so clones; just over 90% are singletons. A remark on this clone: Its antigen is not known. Within the sample, other DNA sequences also encode this same CDR3.

The genes are TRBV6-5 and TRBJ2-2; no reliable D call. The source material was naive CD4+ T cells from PBMCs. Stated subset: CD45RA+ positively selected. This TCR was sampled from a man between 18 and 29 years old in good health. Some clones in this sample may be carry-over from other donors' samples. Written as DNA, the CDR3 is TGTGCCAGCAGTCCAAGTACCGGGGAGCTGTTTTTT. Translation gives CASSPSTGELFF.